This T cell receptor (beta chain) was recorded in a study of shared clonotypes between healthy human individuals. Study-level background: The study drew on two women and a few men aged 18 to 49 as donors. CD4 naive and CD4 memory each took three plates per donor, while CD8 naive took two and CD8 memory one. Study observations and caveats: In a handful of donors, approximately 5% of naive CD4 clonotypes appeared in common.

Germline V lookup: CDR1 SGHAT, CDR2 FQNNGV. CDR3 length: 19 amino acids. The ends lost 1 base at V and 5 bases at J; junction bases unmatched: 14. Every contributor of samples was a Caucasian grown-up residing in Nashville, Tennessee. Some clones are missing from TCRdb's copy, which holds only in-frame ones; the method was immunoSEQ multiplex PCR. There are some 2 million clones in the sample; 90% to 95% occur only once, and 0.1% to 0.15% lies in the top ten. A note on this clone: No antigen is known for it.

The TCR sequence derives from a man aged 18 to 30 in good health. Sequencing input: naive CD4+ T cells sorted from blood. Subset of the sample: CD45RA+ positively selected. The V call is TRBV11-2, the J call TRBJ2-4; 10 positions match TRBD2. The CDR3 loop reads CASSLGTSGPFSWENIQYF. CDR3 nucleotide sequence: TGTGCCAGCAGCTTAGGGACTAGCGGCCCCTTTTCTTGGGAAAACATTCAGTACTTC.